What follows are 20 T cell receptor beta chains derived from one specimen sequenced in a study of OX40 agonist ivuxolimab in advanced cancers. TCRdb's copy holds only in-frame clones and misses some; the assay was immunoSEQ multiplex PCR. The data show tens of thousands of clones, over 80% seen once. The material was CD4+ or CD8+ T cells sorted from blood, obtained in a trial of the OX40 agonist ivuxolimab. Receptor source: an adult with an advanced solid tumor such as melanoma, head and neck, liver or kidney cancer.

In DNA, the CDR3 is TGTGCCATCAGTGAGTCCACTCCCCGGTCCCAGAACACTGAAGCTTTCTTT. Translated: CAISESTPRSQNTEAFF. V usage is TRBV10-3 and J usage is TRBJ1-1; no definite D call. The V gene lost 0 bases and the J gene lost 1 base, with 15 bases spanning the gap. The germline V gene encodes CDR1 ENHRY and CDR2 SYGVKD. The CDR3 is 17 amino acids.

The genes are TRBV7-6 and TRBJ1-2; D is perhaps TRBD1 (6 bases). In germline, CDR1 is SGHVS, CDR2 FNYEAQ. The CDR3 extends over 13 amino acids. The V gene lost 5 bases and the J gene lost 5 bases, with 12 bases spanning the gap. CDR3 region: CASSPRGGYGYTF. The DNA for the CDR3 is TGTGCCAGCAGCCCGAGGGGGGGATATGGCTACACCTTC.

The chain uses TRBV29-1 and TRBJ1-1; D not resolved. CDR1 and CDR2 from the germline V gene are SQVTM and ANQGSEA. V lost 7 bases, J lost 4 bases, and 7 bases lay in between. The CDR3 consists of 10 residues. CDR3: CSGVGTEAFF. DNA for the CDR3: TGCAGCGGGGTCGGCACTGAAGCTTTCTTT.

V gene TRBV28 combines with J gene TRBJ1-4; D call uncertain. The CDR3 runs to 13 residues. Germline V gene lookup returns CDR1 MDHEN and CDR2 SYDVKM. The germline V and J ends were trimmed by 7 bases and 5 bases, with 11 bases remaining between them. For the CDR3, the DNA is TGTGCCAGCACCCTCGGGGAGAATGAAAAACTGTTTTTT. It encodes CASTLGENEKLFF.

This sequence joins TRBV29-1 and TRBJ2-7, with 8 bases fitting TRBD1. V dropped 6 bases and J dropped 0; count of bases not matched to a gene: 4. Germline CDR1 SQVTM, CDR2 ANQGSEA. CDR3 length: 13 residues. DNA for the CDR3: TGCAGCGTCGGGACAGGTCCCTCCTACGAGCAGTACTTC. The encoded protein is CSVGTGPSYEQYF.

The chain employs TRBV5-6 and TRBJ2-2; D is perhaps TRBD1 (5 bases). The CDR3 contains 16 residues. V gave up 4 bases and J gave up 4 bases, with 17 bases separating them. Looked up from germline, CDR1 is SGHDT and CDR2 is YYEEEE. The DNA of the CDR3 is TGTGCCAGCAGCCCCCCAAGGGGCACGAGCACCGGGGAGCTGTTTTTT. Amino acid sequence: CASSPPRGTSTGELFF.

This chain connects TRBV6-5 to TRBJ2-7; 13 bases agree with TRBD2. The germline CDR1 and CDR2 sequences are MNHEY and SVGAGI. The CDR3 covers 16 residues. The ends lost 4 bases at V and 0 bases at J; junction bases unmatched: 3. CDR3 sequence (DNA): TGTGCCAGCAGTTCTGGGACTAGCGGGATCTCCTACGAGCAGTACTTC. Its translation: CASSSGTSGISYEQYF.

This chain uses TRBV30 with TRBJ2-7; weak D call: TRBD1 (5 bases). The germline CDR1 and CDR2 sequences are GTSNPN and SVGIG (reference sequence). CDR3 size: 11 residues. CDR3 amino acids: CASTVSYEQYF. CDR3 DNA: TGTGCTTCGACAGTCTCCTACGAGCAGTACTTC.

The chain has TRBV7-2 and TRBJ1-5; D is ambiguous. Between the trimmed V and J ends, which lost 5 bases and 0 bases, there was a span of 17 bases. The CDR3 runs to 17 residues. Germline-derived CDR1 and CDR2 are SGHTA and FQGNSA. The DNA for the CDR3 is TGTGCCAGCAGCCCAGGTCTGACGGTATATAGCAATCAGCCCCAGCATTTT. Translation: CASSPGLTVYSNQPQHF.

The rearrangement links TRBV11-3 to TRBJ2-1, with D unresolved. CDR1 is SGHNT, CDR2 YENEEA, per germline. The germline V and J ends were trimmed by 3 bases and 4 bases, with 7 bases remaining between them. The CDR3 covers 13 residues. CDR3 in DNA: TGTGCCAGCAGCTTCGCGTCATACAATGAGCAGTTCTTC. Protein product: CASSFASYNEQFF.

The chain couples TRBV7-3 to TRBJ2-3; maybe TRBD2 (5 bases). Trimming cost V 5 bases and J 6 bases, with 15 bases left between them. Germline-derived CDR1 and CDR2 are SGHTA and FQGTGA. The CDR3 extends over 14 amino acids. The CDR3 nucleotides read TGTGCCAGCAGCCTAGGACTGGTGGGGGATACGCAGTATTTT. Translation gives CASSLGLVGDTQYF.

The V and J genes are TRBV9 and TRBJ2-1, with a tentative D call TRBD1 (6 bases). This CDR3 comprises 16 residues. V lost 0 bases to trimming and J lost 5 bases, with 15 bases between them. CDR1 is SGDLS and CDR2 is YYNGEE in the germline V gene. DNA for the CDR3: TGTGCCAGCAGCGTAGGATCGGGACAACTAAACAATGAGCAGTTCTTC. As protein: CASSVGSGQLNNEQFF. Filled out from reference TRBV9 and TRBJ2-1, the complete variable domain reads DSGVTQTPKHLITATGQRVTLRCSPRSGDLSVYWYQQSLDQGLQFLIQYYNGEERAKGNILERFSAQQFPDLHSELNLSSLELGDSALYFCASSVGSGQLNNEQFFGPGTRLTVL.

The genes are TRBV30 and TRBJ1-1; D remains unclear. This CDR3 has 13 amino acids. Looked up from germline, CDR1 is GTSNPN and CDR2 is SVGIG (reference sequence). V was clipped by 0 bases and J by 1 base, with 6 bases between them. In DNA form, the CDR3 reads TGTGCCTGGAGTGTAATAGGGAACACTGAAGCTTTCTTT. Its translation: CAWSVIGNTEAFF.

V and J are TRBV6-5 and TRBJ2-1; 8 bases align to TRBD2. The germline gives CDR1 MNHEY, CDR2 SVGAGI. There are 16 residues in the CDR3. V was clipped by 0 bases and J by 3 bases; unmatched bases: 4. The CDR3 sequence is CASSYSQGLVYNEQFF. CDR3 DNA: TGTGCCAGCAGTTACTCGCAGGGACTAGTCTACAATGAGCAGTTCTTC.

This chain joins TRBV9 and TRBJ2-7; 8 bases are a match to TRBD1. V shed 4 bases and J 6 bases; nucleotides not matched to a gene: 15. CDR1 is SGDLS and CDR2 is YYNGEE in the germline V gene. The CDR3 is made up of 16 amino acids. In DNA, the CDR3 is TGTGCCAGCAGCTCCAGACAGGGGTTAGCCGCGGGCGAGCAGTACTTC. Translating gives CASSSRQGLAAGEQYF.

The chain couples TRBV18 to TRBJ1-4; 7 bases are a match to TRBD1. In germline, CDR1 is KGHSH, CDR2 LQKENI. Trimming removed 2 bases from V and 0 bases from J; junction bases left unmatched: 6. The CDR3 has 17 residues. This chain's CDR3 is CASSPITGAATNEKLFF. DNA of the CDR3: TGTGCCAGCTCACCAATAACAGGGGCTGCAACTAATGAAAAACTGTTTTTT.

The chain couples TRBV28 to TRBJ1-3, with D possibly being TRBD1 (6 bases). This CDR3 is 17 amino acids long. V dropped 6 bases and J dropped 4 bases, with 22 bases sitting between them. Germline values: CDR1 MDHEN, CDR2 SYDVKM. In DNA, the CDR3 is TGTGCCAGCAGCGCCGAGGGGGTGGCAGGGTACGGAAACACCATATATTTT. Translating it yields CASSAEGVAGYGNTIYF.

The chain uses TRBV6-6 and TRBJ1-2; D ambiguous. V lost 0 bases and J 2 bases, leaving 10 bases between the germline ends. Germline V gene data show CDR1 as MNHNY and CDR2 as SVGAGI (reference sequence). CDR3 length equals 15 residues. The chain's CDR3 is CASSYSSGSNYGYTF. CDR3 bases: TGTGCCAGCAGTTACTCATCGGGGTCCAACTATGGCTACACCTTC.

This clone was seen a few times. The chain employs TRBV4-3 and TRBJ2-6; D might be TRBD1 (6 bases). This CDR3 comprises 14 residues. V dropped 8 bases and J dropped 1 base, with 9 bases sitting between them. Germline V gene sequence: CDR1 LGHNA, CDR2 YSLEER. The chain's CDR3 is CASSRGSGANVLTF. CDR3 in DNA: TGCGCCAGCTCAAGGGGGTCTGGGGCCAACGTCCTGACTTTC.

Note on this clone: A much larger clonotype is one base distant, so this may be a read error. The rearrangement joins TRBV28 to TRBJ2-7; TRBD1 is a possible D gene (7 bases). The ends were cut back, 5 bases at V and 7 bases at J, with 9 bases in the middle. Per the germline V gene, CDR1 is MDHEN and CDR2 is SYDVKM. The CDR3 has 11 residues. This chain's CDR3 is CASSPGGEQYF. The DNA of the CDR3 is TGTGCCAGCAGTCCAGGGGGGGAGCAGTACTTC.